Presented here are 17 T cell receptor beta chains from one specimen sequenced in a study of monozygotic twins with inflammatory bowel disease. TCRdb re-called the 5' RACE reads; one entry per CDR3 protein, DNA not given. The sample table sets out about 210,000 distinct CDR3 sequences. Sequences were obtained from blood. The source of these receptors is a human donor with ulcerative colitis or Crohn's disease, or a healthy co-twin of an affected twin (not recorded which).

The genes are TRBV5-6 and TRBJ2-3. There are 14 residues in the CDR3. The germline gives CDR1 SGHDT, CDR2 YYEEEE. CDR3 loop: CASSGRFERDTQYF.

CDR3: CASSRLYGYTF. The genes are TRBV14 and TRBJ1-2. The V gene's germline CDR1 is SGHDN and CDR2 FVKESK. CDR3 size: 11 residues.

The chain is built from TRBV12-3 or TRBV12-4 and TRBJ1-2; TCRdb picks TRBD1, but there is no DNA to check that call. The CDR3 consists of 14 residues. The CDR3 sequence is CASSTSDRVYGYTF.

This chain connects TRBV24-1 to TRBJ2-3. The CDR3 sequence is 13 residues long. Per the germline V gene, CDR1 is KGHDR and CDR2 is SFDVKD. This chain's CDR3 is CATSDDNADTQYF.

The chain has TRBV5-1 and TRBJ1-1. This CDR3 is 14 amino acids long. Germline CDR1 is SGHRS and CDR2 is YFSETQ. CDR3 protein: CASSLTGPNTEAFF.

V and J are TRBV20-1 and TRBJ2-2; TCRdb designates TRBD2, a call that cannot be tested without DNA. This CDR3 has 19 residues. The V gene's germline CDR1 is DFQATT and CDR2 SNEGSKA (reference sequence). CDR3 in amino acids: CSAPVGSSGGPGFTGELFF.

The chain is built from TRBV5-1 and TRBJ2-1. Germline CDR1 reads SGHRS; CDR2 reads YFSETQ. CDR3 length: 15 amino acids. The CDR3 sequence: CASSLSAEIYNEQFF.

This chain links TRBV2 with TRBJ1-1; the D call of TRBD1 rests on TCRdb alone, since no DNA is present to check it. CDR1 SNHLY and CDR2 FYNNEI come from the germline V gene. This CDR3 is built from 16 residues. The CDR3 loop reads CASKRGGGTGRPEAFF.

The chain links TRBV7-2 to TRBJ2-7. CDR3 length equals 15 residues. Germline assignment: CDR1 SGHTA and CDR2 FQGNSA. The CDR3 is CASSSAWGSSYEQYF. Variable domain in full (rest from reference TRBV7-2 and TRBJ2-7): GAGVSQSPSNKVTEKGKDVELRCDPISGHTALYWYRQSLGQGLEFLIYFQGNSAPDKSGLPSDRFSAERTGGSVSTLTIQRTQQEDSAVYLCASSSAWGSSYEQYFGPGTRLTVT.

CDR3 in amino acids: CSARYQKNQPQHF. The chain carries TRBV20-1 and TRBJ1-5. CDR3 length: 13 residues. Germline CDR1 DFQATT, CDR2 SNEGSKA (reference sequence).

The rearrangement uses TRBV28 and TRBJ1-1; the D call from TCRdb, TRBD1, cannot be confirmed without DNA. CDR3 length: 14 amino acids. The germline CDR1 and CDR2 sequences are MDHEN and SYDVKM. This chain's CDR3 is CASRKDRRYTEAFF.

CDR3 protein: CASSEEQLGTGELFF. The chain recombines TRBV2 with TRBJ2-2. This CDR3 comprises 15 residues. Germline V gene lookup returns CDR1 SNHLY and CDR2 FYNNEI.

This chain joins TRBV7-2 and TRBJ2-3; TCRdb outputs TRBD2, but without DNA this stays unchecked. Germline CDR1 reads SGHTA; CDR2 reads FQGNSA. The CDR3 sequence is 16 residues long. CDR3 loop: CASSPSQRGLTDTQYF.

The chain is built from TRBV10-3 and TRBJ1-6; TCRdb's D call, TRBD1, is unchecked because there is no DNA. The CDR3 is 16 residues long. Germline CDR1 is ENHRY and CDR2 is SYGVKD. The CDR3 is CAISESGTVSNSPLHF.

V and J are TRBV14 and TRBJ1-2; TCRdb selects TRBD1, and the lack of DNA leaves this call unchecked. Germline V gene sequence: CDR1 SGHDN, CDR2 FVKESK. The CDR3 is 13 residues long. CDR3: CASSQREGDGYTF.

The chain recombines TRBV6-1 with TRBJ2-1; the TCRdb call, TRBD1, lacks DNA for checking. This CDR3 contains 13 residues. Germline V lookup: CDR1 MNHNS, CDR2 SASEGT. The CDR3 protein is CASSPGKGNEQFF.

The chain links TRBV5-1 to TRBJ1-5; with no DNA, the TCRdb D assignment of TRBD1 cannot be verified. The CDR3 is 13 residues long. CDR1 SGHRS and CDR2 YFSETQ come from the germline V gene. CDR3 in amino acids: CASRKTESQPQHF.